This T cell receptor (delta chain) is from a study of gamma-delta T cells after stem cell transplantation. This clone is classed as medium-sized. TCRdb re-identified clones in the RT-PCR reads via CATT. This sample carries roughly 6,500 delta-chain clones, approximately 25% of them seen once, and the ten largest clones take 15% to 20%. The sequenced sample consisted of gamma-delta T cells. The TCR sequence derives from a human donor. It is not recorded whose cells these are; they may come from a transplant donor.

CDR3 in amino acids: CACDTVIETDKLIF. Here the CDR3 DNA reads TGTGCCTGTGACACCGTCATAGAAACCGATAAACTCATCTTT. The chain combines TRDV2 with TRDJ1, with D hard to call. The germline V gene has CDR1 GEAIGNYY and CDR2 EKD. V lost 0 bases, J lost 2 bases, and 9 bases lay in between. CDR3 length: 14 amino acids.